Listed below are T cell receptor beta chains from one sample, sequenced in a study of T cells in Graves' hyperthyroidism and ophthalmopathy. TCRdb reprocessed the multiplex PCR reads with MiXCR, giving one entry per CDR3 protein. Here the sample spans fewer than 900,000 distinct CDR3 sequences, about a sixth being singletons. Sequencing input: blood. The receptors were sampled from a man aged 18 to 29 with Graves' hyperthyroidism. CDR3s include the opening cysteine and the closing phenylalanine or tryptophan.

j_call v_call cdr3_aa
TRBJ1-1 TRBV6-5 CASSYLGAGWDTEAFF
TRBJ1-5 TRBV2 CASTQDRANQPQHF
TRBJ1-5 TRBV6-2/TRBV6-3 CASTNRVSNQPQHF
TRBJ2-3 TRBV6-1 CASSEVWRSTDTQYF
TRBJ1-6 TRBV6-1 CASSARISSYNSPLHF
TRBJ2-1 TRBV10-3 CAIRPPGGAYNEQFF
TRBJ1-1 TRBV29-1 CSVVTPGRNTEAFF
TRBJ2-1 TRBV12-3/TRBV12-4 CASSWTGTPDDEQFF
TRBJ2-7 TRBV19 CASRPTGLAREEQYF
TRBJ2-1 TRBV9 CASSTLGLAGGKQFF
TRBJ1-2 TRBV6-6 CASSYSPDRKQGYTF
TRBJ2-1 TRBV7-9 CASSLAEGGNEQFF
TRBJ1-5 TRBV20-1 CSARDVGNNQPQHF
TRBJ1-1 TRBV18 CASSPPTRAEEAFF
TRBJ2-3 TRBV12-3/TRBV12-4 CASSPGTGVSDTQYF
TRBJ1-2 TRBV2 CASILGYTF
TRBJ2-3 TRBV9 CASNKGGYSEDTQYF
TRBJ2-7 TRBV20-1 CSAVSGGTYEQYF
TRBJ1-1 TRBV11-2 CASSFLPEGEAFF
TRBJ1-1 TRBV18 CASSPAGANTEAFF
TRBJ1-2 TRBV5-1 CASSGANYGYTF
TRBJ1-3 TRBV7-2 CASSLAQGPWENTIYF
TRBJ2-2 TRBV2 CASRVAGHTGELFF
TRBJ1-2 TRBV6-1 CASGTGTVYRYTF
TRBJ2-3 TRBV27 CANSRGRGLTDTQYF
TRBJ1-1 TRBV7-9 CASSLGNAGTEAFF
TRBJ1-2 TRBV6-1 CASSEAGYGYTF